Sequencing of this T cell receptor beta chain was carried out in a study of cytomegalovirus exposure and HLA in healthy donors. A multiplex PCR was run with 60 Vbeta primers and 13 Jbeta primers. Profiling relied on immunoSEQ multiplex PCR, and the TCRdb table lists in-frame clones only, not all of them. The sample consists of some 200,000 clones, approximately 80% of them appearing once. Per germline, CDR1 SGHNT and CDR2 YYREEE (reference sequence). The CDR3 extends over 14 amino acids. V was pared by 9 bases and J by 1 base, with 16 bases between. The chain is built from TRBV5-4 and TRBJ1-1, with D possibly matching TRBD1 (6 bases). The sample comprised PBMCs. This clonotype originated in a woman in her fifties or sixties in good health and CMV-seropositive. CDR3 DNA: TGTGCCATAGGGGGAACTGCATCGAACACTGAAGCTTTCTTT. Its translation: CAIGGTASNTEAFF.